The rows below give T cell receptor beta chains drawn from one sample of a study of T cells after yellow fever vaccination. TCRdb recomputed calls from the 5' RACE reads with MiXCR, one row per CDR3 protein. The sample has hundreds of thousands of distinct CDR3 sequences, around an eighth seen once. The sample in question was PBMCs, obtained on the day of the yellow fever booster vaccination. These receptors originate from a man aged 25 to 40 who received the YFV17D yellow fever vaccine. Each CDR3 is given with its conserved first and last residue. The D gene is left open where the match is weak. Clone size appears in some rows only: once, few, many, or a class for an expanded clone.

abundance	v_gene	j_gene	d_gene	CDR3nt	CDR3aa
.	TRBV24-1	TRBJ2-2	TRBD2	TGTGCCACCAGTGACGGACTAGCGGGAGGGTCAGGGGAGCTGTTTTTT	CATSDGLAGGSGELFF
many	TRBV19	TRBJ2-7	.	TGTGCCAGTAGTCGACGGGACATACCCTACGAGCAGTACTTC	CASSRRDIPYEQYF
many	TRBV5-1	TRBJ2-2	.	TGCGCCAGCAGCTTGGACACTCCACAGACCGGGGAGCTGTTTTTT	CASSLDTPQTGELFF
.	TRBV5-1	TRBJ1-1	.	TGCGCCAGCAGCTTGGCAGTTGGGGACACTGAAGCTTTCTTT	CASSLAVGDTEAFF
.	TRBV5-4	TRBJ2-7	TRBD1	TGTGCCAGCAGCATGACAGGGCAGGGATTCTACGTGCAGTACTTC	CASSMTGQGFYVQYF
few	TRBV29-1	TRBJ1-1	.	TGCAGCGTTGCTGTCACTGAAGCTTTCTTT	CSVAVTEAFF
.	TRBV5-5	TRBJ2-5	.	TGTGCCAGCAGAGGGGGGACCCACCAAGAGACCCAGTACTTC	CASRGGTHQETQYF
.	TRBV28	TRBJ2-7	.	TGTGCCAGCAGTTTGAAACGGCTAAGGGGGACCTACGAGCAGTACTTC	CASSLKRLRGTYEQYF
few	TRBV12-3/TRBV12-4	TRBJ2-3	TRBD2	TGTGCCAGCAGGGGACAGTGGACTAGCGGCACAGATACGCAGTATTTT	CASRGQWTSGTDTQYF
once	TRBV7-2	TRBJ2-3	.	TGTGCCAGCAGCCCAGGGGGCGGGAGGGTAGGAGATACGCAGTATTTT	CASSPGGGRVGDTQYF
few	TRBV10-3	TRBJ2-7	.	TGTGCCATCAGTGATGGGAGTTTCTCCTACGAGCAGTACTTC	CAISDGSFSYEQYF
few	TRBV7-2	TRBJ2-4	TRBD1	TGTGCCAGCAGCATTTTGACAGGGTATTACCAAAACATTCAGTACTTC	CASSILTGYYQNIQYF
few	TRBV25-1	TRBJ2-3	.	TGTGCCAGCAGTGAAAGTTGGGCCTCAGATACGCAGTATTTT	CASSESWASDTQYF
few	TRBV20-1	TRBJ2-2	TRBD2	TGCAGTGCTAGAGAACTAGCGGCGAACACCGGGGAGCTGTTTTTT	CSARELAANTGELFF
few	TRBV27	TRBJ2-3	TRBD2	TGTGCCAGCAGTTTTCAGTCGGGACTAGCGGGAGGACCAGATACGCAGTATTTT	CASSFQSGLAGGPDTQYF
few	TRBV5-1	TRBJ1-4	.	TGCGCCAGCAGCATAGACAGCATTGAAAAACTGTTTTTT	CASSIDSIEKLFF
many	TRBV18	TRBJ2-5	.	TGTGCCAGCTCACCCCGGCTTGAGGAGACCCAGTACTTC	CASSPRLEETQYF
few	TRBV5-4	TRBJ2-2	.	TGTGCCAGCAGCCGAGGCAACACCTTCACCGGGGAGCTGTTTTTT	CASSRGNTFTGELFF
.	TRBV23-1	TRBJ2-5	TRBD1	TGCGCCAGCAGTCAATCAGCAGGGGGCCAAGAGACCCAGTACTTC	CASSQSAGGQETQYF
.	TRBV15	TRBJ2-1	TRBD2	TGTGCCACCAGCAGAGATCTAGCGGGAGGGCCTCACAATGAGCAGTTCTTC	CATSRDLAGGPHNEQFF
.	TRBV7-2	TRBJ1-2	.	TGTGCCAGCAGCTTACCACCCGCCCCTGGCTACACCTTC	CASSLPPAPGYTF
few	TRBV7-2	TRBJ2-3	TRBD1	TGTGCCAGCAGCTGGACAGGGGGCAGTAGCACAGATACGCAGTATTTT	CASSWTGGSSTDTQYF
.	TRBV12-3/TRBV12-4	TRBJ2-4	.	TGTGCCAGCAGTTTTGACCGAAGCTACAAAAACATTCAGTACTTC	CASSFDRSYKNIQYF
.	TRBV7-8	TRBJ2-5	.	TGTGCCAGCAGCCCAATGAGGGGTGATCAAGAGACCCAGTACTTC	CASSPMRGDQETQYF
.	TRBV7-8	TRBJ2-7	.	TGTGCCAGCAGCTTGGGATCAAACCCAACCGAGCAGTACTTC	CASSLGSNPTEQYF
.	TRBV7-2	TRBJ1-1	.	TGTGCCAGCAGCATCGCACAGAGGAACACTGAAGCTTTCTTT	CASSIAQRNTEAFF
.	TRBV28	TRBJ2-6	.	TGTGCCAGCGCAGGGGCTGGGGCCAACGTCCTGACTTTC	CASAGAGANVLTF
.	TRBV7-9	TRBJ1-2	.	TGTGCCAGCAGCCGCCCGGAGAGGGGCTACACCTTC	CASSRPERGYTF
.	TRBV6-4	TRBJ2-3	TRBD2	TGTGCCAGCAGTCACGGACTAGCGGGAGACGGCCCCGACGGGACAGATACGCAGTATTTT	CASSHGLAGDGPDGTDTQYF
.	TRBV11-2	TRBJ2-1	TRBD2	TGTGCCAGCAGCTACAGACTAGCGGGCCTAGTCAATGAGCAGTTCTTC	CASSYRLAGLVNEQFF
few	TRBV30	TRBJ2-7	.	TGTGCCTGGGGTGGGGGGAAAAACGGGGAGCAGTACTTC	CAWGGGKNGEQYF
.	TRBV4-3	TRBJ1-2	.	TGCGCCAGCAGCCAAACGACAGGCAGTAGCTATGGCTACACCTTC	CASSQTTGSSYGYTF
few	TRBV20-1	TRBJ2-1	TRBD2	TGCAGTGCTACCAGCGGGAGGCCGGGGGATGAGCAGTTCTTC	CSATSGRPGDEQFF
many	TRBV12-3/TRBV12-4	TRBJ1-1	.	TGTGCTCCCAGACGGGGATGCACTGAAGCTTTCTTT	CAPRRGCTEAFF
.	TRBV14	TRBJ2-7	.	TGTGCCAGCAGCCAAGAGTCAGGAACCTACGAGCAGTACTTC	CASSQESGTYEQYF
few	TRBV20-1	TRBJ2-5	.	TGCAGTGCTATGGCGGAAGAGACCCAGTACTTC	CSAMAEETQYF
few	TRBV29-1	TRBJ2-7	.	TGCAGCGTCTCCGCCACGGGTTACGAGCAGTACTTC	CSVSATGYEQYF
.	TRBV6-2/TRBV6-3	TRBJ2-7	TRBD2	TGTGCCAGCAGACCGCCCCCGATGGGACTAGCGGGACATGAGCAGTACTTC	CASRPPPMGLAGHEQYF
few	TRBV7-3	TRBJ2-5	TRBD2	TGTGCCAGCAGCTTCGATCTCTTAGCGGGAGAAGAGACCCAGTACTTC	CASSFDLLAGEETQYF
.	TRBV4-2	TRBJ2-2	TRBD2	TGTGCCAGCAGCCACCGCGGCGGGGGGACCACCGGGGAGCTGTTTTTT	CASSHRGGGTTGELFF
.	TRBV5-1	TRBJ2-7	.	TGCGCCAGCACCCAGGGCAGCAACCCCTACGAGCAGTACTTC	CASTQGSNPYEQYF
.	TRBV24-1	TRBJ2-1	TRBD1	TGTGCCACCAGTGATTTGGACAGGGTTAATGAGCAGTTCTTC	CATSDLDRVNEQFF
few	TRBV30	TRBJ2-3	.	TGTGCCTGGAGTGTGAGAGGGAGGTCAGATACGCAGTATTTT	CAWSVRGRSDTQYF
.	TRBV7-6	TRBJ2-3	TRBD2	TGTGCCAGCAGCTCCACTAGCGGTCCTAGCACAGATACGCAGTATTTT	CASSSTSGPSTDTQYF
few	TRBV29-1	TRBJ1-1	.	TGCAGCGTTGGTTCAGCGACGGAAGCTTTCTTT	CSVGSATEAFF
.	TRBV4-2	TRBJ2-7	TRBD1	TGTGCCAGCAGCCCGGGGGGACAGGGTAGCTACGAGCAGTACTTC	CASSPGGQGSYEQYF
.	TRBV30	TRBJ2-5	.	TGTGCCTGGAGGGGGGAGACCCAGTACTTC	CAWRGETQYF
once	TRBV7-2	TRBJ1-1	.	TGTGCCAGCAGCTTAGTAGGGCGGGTTTCTGAAGCTTTCTTT	CASSLVGRVSEAFF
.	TRBV20-1	TRBJ2-5	.	TGCAGTGCGCTCGGGACCCCGGTATCCACCCAGTACTTC	CSALGTPVSTQYF
few	TRBV7-2	TRBJ2-7	.	TGTGCCAGCAGCTTATTCTCTAGCAGGGCCTACGAGCAGTACTTC	CASSLFSSRAYEQYF
.	TRBV7-6	TRBJ2-2	TRBD2	TGTGCCAGCAGCTTATTAGGGCTAGCGGGACTCGCGAACACCGGGGAGCTGTTTTTT	CASSLLGLAGLANTGELFF
.	TRBV20-1	TRBJ2-1	.	TGCAGTGCAAGCTCAAGCGGGACAAACTACAATGAGCAGTTCTTC	CSASSSGTNYNEQFF
.	TRBV29-1	TRBJ2-1	TRBD2	TGCAGCGCCACCTTATTAGCGGGAGATCCCTACAATGAGCAGTTCTTC	CSATLLAGDPYNEQFF
.	TRBV28	TRBJ2-2	.	TGTGCCAGCAGTTTTCTGGGGGGCGTAACGACCGGGGAGCTGTTTTTT	CASSFLGGVTTGELFF
many	TRBV4-3	TRBJ1-5	.	TGCGCCAGCAGCCACCGGTATGGCAATCAGCCCCAGCATTTT	CASSHRYGNQPQHF
.	TRBV5-1	TRBJ2-5	TRBD2	TGCGCCAGCAGCCTTACCACGGGGGGGGCAAACTTGGAGACCCAGTACTTC	CASSLTTGGANLETQYF
.	TRBV6-2/TRBV6-3	TRBJ1-3	.	TGTGCCAGCAGTTACCCGGACGGAAACACCATATATTTT	CASSYPDGNTIYF
few	TRBV20-1	TRBJ2-1	TRBD2	TGCAGTGCATCACTAGCGCGGAGCTCCTACAATGAGCAGTTCTTC	CSASLARSSYNEQFF
.	TRBV10-3	TRBJ2-1	TRBD2	TGTGCCATCAGTGACCTTGTTGGAGCGGGAGGAGGTGAGCAGTTCTTC	CAISDLVGAGGGEQFF